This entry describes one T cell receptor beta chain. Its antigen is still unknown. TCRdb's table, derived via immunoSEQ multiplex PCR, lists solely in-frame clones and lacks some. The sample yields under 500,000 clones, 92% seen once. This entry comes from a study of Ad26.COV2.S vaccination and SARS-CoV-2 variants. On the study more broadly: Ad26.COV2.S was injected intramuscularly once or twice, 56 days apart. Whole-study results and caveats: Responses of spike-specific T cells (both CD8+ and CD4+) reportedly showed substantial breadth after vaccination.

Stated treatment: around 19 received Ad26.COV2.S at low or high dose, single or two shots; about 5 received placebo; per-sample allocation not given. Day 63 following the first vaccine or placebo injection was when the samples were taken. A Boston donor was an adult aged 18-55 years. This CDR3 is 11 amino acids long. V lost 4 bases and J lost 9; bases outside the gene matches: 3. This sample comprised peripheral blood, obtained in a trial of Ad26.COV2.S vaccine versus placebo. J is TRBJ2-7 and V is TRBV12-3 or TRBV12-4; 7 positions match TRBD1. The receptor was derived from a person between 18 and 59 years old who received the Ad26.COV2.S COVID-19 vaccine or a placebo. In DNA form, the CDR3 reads TGTGCCAGCAGTTCTAGACAGGGGCAGTACTTC. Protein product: CASSSRQGQYF.